This TCR beta chain is drawn from a study of blood T cell repertoires in COVID-19. Participants were aged 18 to 89 years, lived in 20 to 30 US areas, and enrolled virtually. Cohort assignment relied on participant-reported clinical history. Among Cohort 3 donors, those recovered had two negative PCRs, clearance, or symptom resolution. This clone was counted once. V shed 0 bases and J shed 2 bases, with 20 bases lying between them. The CDR3 consists of 18 residues. Germline V CDR1 and CDR2: SGHKS, YYEKEE (reference sequence). As originally analysed: How many nucleated cells were present was estimated from reference gene primer amplification. Measured with immunoSEQ multiplex PCR; TCRdb has only the in-frame clones, and not every one. V, J and clone size were drawn from that table, and D and trimming were deduced from the DNA. Here the sample spans about 180,000 clones, 70% to 80% being singletons.

The chain carries TRBV5-5 and TRBJ1-2; a possible D gene is TRBD1 (5 bases). The receptor was isolated from a woman between 50 and 59 years old who had recovered from COVID-19. Sequenced input: PBMCs or T cells enriched from blood (not recorded which). This chain's CDR3 is CASSLAGLGGAANYGYTF. The CDR3 coding sequence is TGTGCCAGCAGCTTGGCTGGCTTAGGAGGGGCCGCGAACTATGGCTACACCTTC.